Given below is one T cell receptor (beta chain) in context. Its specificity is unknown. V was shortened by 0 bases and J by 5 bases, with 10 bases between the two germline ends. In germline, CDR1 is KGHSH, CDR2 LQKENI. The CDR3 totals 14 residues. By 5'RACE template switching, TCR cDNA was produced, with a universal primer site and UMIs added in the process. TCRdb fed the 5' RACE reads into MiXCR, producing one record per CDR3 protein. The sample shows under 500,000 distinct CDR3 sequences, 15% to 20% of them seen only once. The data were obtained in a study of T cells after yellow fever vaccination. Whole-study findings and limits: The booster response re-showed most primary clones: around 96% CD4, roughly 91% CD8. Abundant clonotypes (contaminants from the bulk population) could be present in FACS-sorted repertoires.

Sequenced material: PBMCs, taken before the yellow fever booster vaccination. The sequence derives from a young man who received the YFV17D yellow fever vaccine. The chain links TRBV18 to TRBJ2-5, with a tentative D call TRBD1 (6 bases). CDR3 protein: CASSPPGHVETQYF. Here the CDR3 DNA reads TGTGCCAGCTCACCACCGGGACATGTGGAGACCCAGTACTTC.